This T cell receptor beta chain was obtained from a study of T cell responses to AZD1222 COVID-19 vaccine. Study outcomes and limitations: Spike-specific TCR breadth and depth rose after two AZD1222 doses. Among those given AZD1222, only 5 to 7 were seropositive at baseline.

Deletions cut 7 bases from V and 4 bases from J, with 19 bases between. Germline V CDR1 and CDR2: LNHDA, SQIVND (reference sequence). The CDR3 is 15 residues long. The table came from immunoSEQ multiplex PCR; TCRdb's copy has only in-frame clones and leaves some out. The repertoire holds under 150,000 clones, with roughly 91% as singletons. About this clone: Its antigen remains unknown.

This clonotype originated in an adult in good health. Sequencing was performed on peripheral blood, taken on day 0 of AZD1222 vaccination. This rearrangement joins TRBV19 to TRBJ1-2; D unclear. CDR3 sequence (DNA): TGTGCCAGTAATGTAAACCTCGTCTCGGGCTATGGCTACACCTTC. It encodes CASNVNLVSGYGYTF.